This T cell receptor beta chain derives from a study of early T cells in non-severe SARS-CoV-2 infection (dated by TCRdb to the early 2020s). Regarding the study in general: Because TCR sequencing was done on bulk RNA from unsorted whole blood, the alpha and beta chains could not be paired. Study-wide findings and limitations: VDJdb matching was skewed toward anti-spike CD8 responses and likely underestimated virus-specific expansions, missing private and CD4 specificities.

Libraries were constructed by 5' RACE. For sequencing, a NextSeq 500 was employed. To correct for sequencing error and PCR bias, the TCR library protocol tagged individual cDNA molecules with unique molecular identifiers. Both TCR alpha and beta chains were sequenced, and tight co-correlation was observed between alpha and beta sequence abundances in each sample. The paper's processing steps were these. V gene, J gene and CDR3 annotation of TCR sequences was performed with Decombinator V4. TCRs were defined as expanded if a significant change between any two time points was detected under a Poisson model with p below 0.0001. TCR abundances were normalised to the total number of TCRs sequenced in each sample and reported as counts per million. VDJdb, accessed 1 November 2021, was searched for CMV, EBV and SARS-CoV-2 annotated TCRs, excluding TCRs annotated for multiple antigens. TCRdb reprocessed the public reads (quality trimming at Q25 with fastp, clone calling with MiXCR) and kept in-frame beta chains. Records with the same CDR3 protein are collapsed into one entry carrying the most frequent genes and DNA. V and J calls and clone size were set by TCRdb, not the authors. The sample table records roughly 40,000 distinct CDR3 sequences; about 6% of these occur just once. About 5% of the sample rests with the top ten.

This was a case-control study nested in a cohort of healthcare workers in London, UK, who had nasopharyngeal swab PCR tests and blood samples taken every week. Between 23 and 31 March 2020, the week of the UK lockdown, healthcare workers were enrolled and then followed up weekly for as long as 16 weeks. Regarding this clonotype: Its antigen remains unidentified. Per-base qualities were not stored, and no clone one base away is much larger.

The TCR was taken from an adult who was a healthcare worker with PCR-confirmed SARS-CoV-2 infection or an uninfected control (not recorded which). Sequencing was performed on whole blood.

The DNA sequence is TGTGCCAGCAGTTTCCCGGGATCGGGCAATGAGCAGTTCTTC. The translation is CASSFPGSGNEQFF. The sequence links TRBV27 to TRBJ2-1; TRBD2 might be the D gene, on 5 matching bases. From the cysteine up to the phenylalanine, the CDR3 has a length of 14 residues. Left in the record is the CDR3 DNA by itself, 42 bases read in frame from the first base. V and J lose 3 bases and 6 bases, and a span of 12 bases separates them. Looking up the germline V gene (reference sequence) yields CDR1 MNHEY and CDR2 SMNVEV.